This TCR beta chain is drawn from a study of blood T cell repertoires in COVID-19. In the study overall: There were acute and convalescent COVID-19 samples, and they came from the United States, Italy and Spain. Sample material is recorded as cDNA or gDNA derived from T cells, B-cell-depleted T cells, or PBMCs.

This CDR3 spans 18 amino acids. With V trimmed by 5 bases and J by 7 bases, 22 bases remained unmatched. Germline loops: CDR1 SEHNR, CDR2 FQNEAQ (reference sequence). Under the authors' procedure: Reference gene primer amplification gave nucleated cell count estimates. The assay was immunoSEQ multiplex PCR, and TCRdb's table has in-frame clones only and misses some. V and J calls plus clone size are reproduced from that table; the DNA served to infer D and trimming. The sample lists 150,000 to 200,000 clones, more than 85% seen once, with over 7% in the top ten. This chain connects TRBV7-9 to TRBJ2-5; 7 nucleotides agree with TRBD1. The origin of this receptor is a woman aged 80 or over in a cohort sampled during active or convalescent COVID-19. Sequencing was done on a sample of peripheral blood. CDR3 sequence: CASSPPQIRDSPLRTQYF. As DNA, the CDR3 is TGTGCCAGCAGCCCGCCCCAAATCCGGGACAGCCCCCTGCGGACCCAGTACTTC.